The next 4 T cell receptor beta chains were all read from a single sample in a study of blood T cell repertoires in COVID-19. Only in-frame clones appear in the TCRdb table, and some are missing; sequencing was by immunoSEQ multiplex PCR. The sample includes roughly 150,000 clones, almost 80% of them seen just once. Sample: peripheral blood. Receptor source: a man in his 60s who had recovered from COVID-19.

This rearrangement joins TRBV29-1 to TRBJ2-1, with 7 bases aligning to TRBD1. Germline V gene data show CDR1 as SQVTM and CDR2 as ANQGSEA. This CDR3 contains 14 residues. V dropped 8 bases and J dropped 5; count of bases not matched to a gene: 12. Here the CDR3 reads CSLRQGFGDNEQFF. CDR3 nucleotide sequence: TGCAGCCTTCGACAGGGTTTCGGGGACAATGAGCAGTTCTTC.

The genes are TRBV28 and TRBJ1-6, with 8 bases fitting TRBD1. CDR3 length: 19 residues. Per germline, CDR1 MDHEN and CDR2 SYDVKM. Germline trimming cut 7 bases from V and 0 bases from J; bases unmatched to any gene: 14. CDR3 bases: TGTGCCAGCAACGGACAGGGCACCACCTTTAGCTCCTATAATTCACCCCTCCACTTT. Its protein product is CASNGQGTTFSSYNSPLHF.

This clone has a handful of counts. CDR3 residues: CASSLAGGQDKAFF. The CDR3 nucleotides are TGCGCCAGCAGCTTGGCCGGGGGACAGGATAAAGCTTTCTTT. The chain employs TRBV5-1 and TRBJ1-1; 8 positions agree with TRBD1. CDR1 and CDR2 from the germline V gene are SGHRS and YFSETQ. J gave up 9 bases and V 0 bases, and 7 bases lay outside the gene matches. This CDR3 is built from 14 residues.

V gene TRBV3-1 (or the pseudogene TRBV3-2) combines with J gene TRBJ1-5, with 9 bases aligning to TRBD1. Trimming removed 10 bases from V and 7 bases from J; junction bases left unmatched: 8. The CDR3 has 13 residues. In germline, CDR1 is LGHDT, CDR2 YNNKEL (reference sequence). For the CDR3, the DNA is TGTGCCACGGGACAGGGAGGAGACCAGCCCCAGCATTTT. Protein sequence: CATGQGGDQPQHF.